Following are 21 T cell receptor beta chains from one sample sequenced in a study of tumor and adjacent non-tumor tissue in lung cancer. The library came from three nested PCR rounds adapted from ARM-PCR protocols. MiXCR was run by TCRdb on the multiplex PCR reads, yielding one entry per CDR3 protein. The sample has tens of thousands of distinct CDR3 sequences, around two thirds seen once. No cell sorting was done before RNA was extracted from the tissue. More than 3 cm separated this lung sample from the edge of the tumor. Sequencing used distant non-tumor lung tissue. The receptor set was obtained from a woman between 50 and 59 years old with non-small cell lung cancer.

About this clonotype itself: Relative to the germline gene, one junction end is altered; a read error may explain this. The gene calls are TRBV11-2 and TRBJ2-3; tentatively, D is TRBD1 (5 bases). CDR1 and CDR2 (germline): SGHAT, FQNNGV. The CDR3 length is 16 residues. The CDR3 bases are TGTGACAGCAGCGCACATGGGGCGCGATTCAGAGATACGCAGTATTTT. Its translation: CDSSAHGARFRDTQYF.

On this clonotype itself: Germline and junction disagree at one end, which may indicate a read error. The V gene is TRBV11-2, the J gene TRBJ2-3; D unclear. The CDR3 contains 13 residues. Per germline, CDR1 SGHAT and CDR2 FQNNGV. CDR3 sequence reads: CARSLREDDTQYF. The CDR3 nucleotides are TGTGCCAGGAGCTTAAGAGAGGATGATACGCAGTATTTT. Full variable domain (missing parts from reference TRBV11-2 and TRBJ2-3): EAGVAQSPRYKIIEKRQSVAFWCNPISGHATLYWYQQILGQGPKLLIQFQNNGVVDDSQLPKDRFSAERLKGVDSTLKIQPAKLEDSAVYLCARSLREDDTQYFGPGTRLTVL.

This clonotype showed up many times. The chain has TRBV28 and TRBJ2-5; 8 bases agree with TRBD1. Per the germline V gene, CDR1 is MDHEN and CDR2 is SYDVKM. Unmatched junction bases numbered 10, after V lost 2 bases and J lost 5 bases. This CDR3 spans 16 amino acids. The CDR3, as DNA: TGTGCCAGCAGTTTAAGGCAGGGGGCGCTTTATGAGACCCAGTACTTC. This sequence encodes CASSLRQGALYETQYF.

In its sample, this clonotype was seen once. The chain has TRBV6-2 or TRBV6-3 and TRBJ2-6; perhaps TRBD1 as D (5 bases). Germline V gene sequence: CDR1 MNHEY, CDR2 SVGEGT. The CDR3 is 15 residues long. The V end was cut by 0 bases, the J end by 15 bases, with 18 bases between. CDR3 sequence: CASSYSTSGANDLTF. The CDR3 nucleotides are TGTGCCAGCAGTTACTCGACCTCTGGGGCCAATGACCTGACTTTC.

Worth noting for this clonotype: A clone one base away is much larger, so this may be a read error. The rearrangement joins TRBV6-2 or TRBV6-3 to TRBJ2-3; possible D gene TRBD1, 6 bases. The length of the CDR3 is 16 residues. From germline, CDR1 is MNHEY and CDR2 SVGEGT. The V end lost 0 bases, the J end lost 6 bases, and 16 bases lay between the germline ends. CDR3 residues: CASSYSVRGSRDTQYF. The CDR3 DNA is TGTGCCAGCAGTTACTCCGTCAGGGGTTCCAGGGATACGCAGTATTTT.

This clonotype was counted between two and nine times. A read error may account for a junction end that differs from germline. The V and J genes are TRBV6-1 and TRBJ2-3; D possibly matches TRBD1 or TRBD2 (5 bases each). Germline V gene sequence: CDR1 MNHNS, CDR2 SASEGT. The CDR3 consists of 14 residues. CDR3 sequence reads: CASSDSGQRFMQYF. The CDR3 DNA is TGTGCCAGTAGTGACTCGGGGCAGCGTTTCATGCAGTATTTT.

This clonotype came up a few times. The chain carries TRBV12-3 or TRBV12-4 and TRBJ2-1, with 8 bases fitting TRBD1. Trimming at V came to 4 bases and at J to 5 bases, leaving 4 bases not matched to a gene. The CDR3 totals 14 residues. CDR3 sequence (DNA): TGTGCCAGCAGTTCCCGGACAGGGCACAATGAGCAGTTCTTC. Its protein is CASSSRTGHNEQFF.

With regard to this clonotype: Possible read error: a much larger clone is one base away. The chain has TRBV10-3 and TRBJ2-3, with D hard to call. Looked up from germline, CDR1 is ENHRY and CDR2 is SYGVKD. This CDR3 spans 13 amino acids. The CDR3 reads CANSVEGTDTQYF. The DNA for the CDR3 is TGTGCCAACAGTGTAGAGGGCACAGATACGCAGTATTTT.

About this clonotype: A read error is possible here, since a much larger clone lies one base away. The CDR3, as DNA: TGCGCCAGCAGCGCAAACGGACAATTTCAAGAGACCCAGTACTTC. As protein: CASSANGQFQETQYF. The chain has TRBV4-1 and TRBJ2-5, with D perhaps matching TRBD1 (5 bases). V was pared by 5 bases and J by 2 bases, with 15 bases between. This CDR3 is built from 15 residues. CDR1 and CDR2 from the germline V gene are MGHRA and YSYEKL.

Turning to this clonotype: A much more abundant neighbour one base away suggests this may be a read error. The V gene is TRBV12-3 or TRBV12-4, the J gene TRBJ1-5, with TRBD1 as a possible D gene (5 bases). The CDR3 has 13 amino acids. The CDR3 sequence is CAGSLRGGQPQHF. In DNA form, the CDR3 reads TGTGCCGGCAGTTTAAGGGGTGGTCAGCCCCAGCATTTT.

The J gene is TRBJ2-1, the V gene TRBV20-1, with 8 positions matching TRBD2. Germline CDR1 is DFQATT and CDR2 is SNEGSKA (reference sequence). The length of the CDR3 is 14 residues. V gave up 7 bases and J gave up 11 bases; unmatched junction bases: 16. This chain's CDR3 is CSVARGGGDFKQFF. As DNA, the CDR3 is TGCAGTGTTGCTCGGGGGGGAGGGGACTTTAAGCAGTTCTTC.

As for this clonotype: The junction does not match germline at one end; this may be a read error. The rearrangement joins TRBV28 to TRBJ1-5; weak D call: TRBD1 (5 bases). This CDR3 has 16 residues. In germline, CDR1 is MDHEN, CDR2 SYDVKM. Here the CDR3 reads CASSRLTRVSNRPQHF. CDR3 coding DNA: TGTGCCAGTAGTCGACTTACCAGGGTAAGCAATCGGCCCCAGCATTTT.

As to this clonotype: Compared with germline, one end of the junction differs, possibly owing to a read error. V usage is TRBV20-1 and J usage is TRBJ2-3; 14 bases line up with TRBD2. Germline V gives CDR1 DFQATT, CDR2 SNEGSKA (reference sequence). CDR3 size: 17 residues. CDR3: CSVGGPGTSGSTDTQYF. CDR3 DNA sequence: TGCAGTGTAGGGGGCCCCGGGACTAGCGGGAGCACAGATACGCAATATTTT.

This clonotype was found a few times. This clone may be a read error of a much larger clone one base away. This chain connects TRBV6-2 or TRBV6-3 to TRBJ2-1, with 11 bases that match TRBD1. Germline CDR1 is MNHEY and CDR2 is SVGEGT. CDR3 length equals 14 residues. The CDR3 DNA reads TGTGTCAGTGGAGGACAGGGGGCCTGGGGCGAGCAGTTCTTC. As protein: CVSGGQGAWGEQFF.

This clonotype was counted ten times or more. V gene TRBV12-3 or TRBV12-4 combines with J gene TRBJ2-7; the D gene is possibly TRBD2 (6 bases). The CDR3 is 13 amino acids. Trimming removed 6 bases from V and 2 bases from J, with 11 bases in between. The CDR3 region has the DNA TGTGCCAGCAGCTCGGGAGTTACCTACGAGCAGTACTTC. Protein: CASSSGVTYEQYF.

About this clonotype: One end of the junction fails to match germline, which may point to a read error. V is TRBV6-2 or TRBV6-3 and J is TRBJ2-1, with TRBD2 matching over 7 bases. Germline V lookup: CDR1 MNHEY, CDR2 SVGEGT. The length of the CDR3 is 14 residues. CDR3 loop: CASRPGGTNDEQLF. The CDR3 DNA follows: TGTGCCAGCAGGCCGGGAGGTACTAACGATGAGCAGTTGTTC.

As concerns this clonotype: Given a much more abundant clone one base away, this may be a read error. This chain connects TRBV4-1 to TRBJ2-1; D is perhaps TRBD2 (5 bases). The germline V and J ends were trimmed by 2 bases and 7 bases, with 15 bases remaining between them. Germline lookup yields CDR1 MGHRA and CDR2 YSYEKL. The CDR3 has 15 residues. The CDR3 nucleotides read TGCGCCAGCAGCCAAAATCCTGTGAGGGCGAATGAGCAGTTCTTC. It codes for CASSQNPVRANEQFF.

Regarding this clonotype: The CDR3 ends on some other residue instead of the conserved phenylalanine or tryptophan, so this is likely a read error. V usage is TRBV6-1 and J usage is TRBJ2-5; 8 bases fit TRBD2. CDR3 length equals 15 residues. V dropped 7 bases and J dropped 5; count of bases not matched to a gene: 12. Germline CDR1 is MNHNS and CDR2 is SASEGT. Here the CDR3 DNA reads TGTGCCAGCACTGCTGGGGCAGCGGGAGACGAGACCCAGTACCTC. It yields the protein CASTAGAAGDETQYL.

This clonotype occurred a few times. The chain carries TRBV7-2 and TRBJ2-5; perhaps TRBD2 as D (6 bases). Trimming took 1 base from V and 5 from J, leaving 11 bases between them. This CDR3 comprises 14 residues. Germline V gives CDR1 SGHTA, CDR2 FQGNSA. The chain's CDR3 is CASSLGREWETQYF. The CDR3 DNA reads TGTGCCAGCAGCTTAGGTCGGGAGTGGGAGACCCAGTACTTC.

The genes are TRBV28 and TRBJ2-3; 9 nucleotides match TRBD2. Germline lookup yields CDR1 MDHEN and CDR2 SYDVKM. The CDR3 is made up of 16 amino acids. V shed 3 bases, J shed 1 base, and the junction held 5 bases outside the gene matches. The CDR3, as DNA: TGTGCCAGCAGTTTTTTTAGCGGGAGCGGCACAGATACGCAGTATTTT. It specifies CASSFFSGSGTDTQYF.

This clonotype was seen many times. The rearrangement links TRBV20-1 to TRBJ2-7, with D perhaps matching TRBD1 (6 bases). The germline V gene encodes CDR1 DFQATT and CDR2 SNEGSKA (reference sequence). V shed 6 bases and J shed 9 bases, with 18 bases lying between them. CDR3 size: 12 residues. CDR3 protein: CSAVGDKHGQYF. The CDR3 DNA follows: TGCAGTGCCGTTGGGGACAAGCACGGGCAGTACTTC.